These 25 T cell receptor beta chains share one sample of origin, sequenced in a study of cytotoxic CD8 clonotypes in ibrutinib-treated CLL (dated by TCRdb to about 2021). The library was built by means of the immunoSEQ multiplex PCR assay. Held by TCRdb, this immuneACCESS table contains in-frame sequences only and omits some clones. Under half of the omission traces to an unresolved V gene where checked; the cause of the rest is unknown. This sample holds about 130,000 clones; roughly 85% were observed only once. In total, the top ten clones hold roughly 2% of the sample. The label giving this sample's time point can be read as: 20 to 25 months on ibrutinib. The sequenced sample was PBMCs, obtained after 24 months of ibrutinib treatment. The source is a human donor with chronic lymphocytic leukemia.

This clone was seen once. This chain joins TRBV11-2 and TRBJ1-2; a possible D gene is TRBD1 (6 bases). The CDR3 totals 14 residues. CDR1 SGHAT and CDR2 FQNNGV come from the germline V gene. The V end was cut by 6 bases, the J end by 2 bases, with 13 bases between. CDR3 in amino acids: CASSIGQSNYGYTF. The CDR3 region has the DNA TGTGCCAGCAGTATCGGACAGTCCAACTATGGCTACACCTTC.

The chain has TRBV11-1 and TRBJ1-1; D uncertain. The length of the CDR3 is 14 residues. The V and J ends lost 2 bases and 3 bases respectively, with 10 bases between them. CDR1 SGHAT and CDR2 FQDESV come from the germline V gene (reference sequence). CDR3 loop: CASSLMGRDTEAFF. In nucleotides, the CDR3 is TGTGCCAGCAGCTTAATGGGAAGGGACACTGAAGCTTTCTTT. The whole variable domain, filled in from reference TRBV11-1 and TRBJ1-1, reads EAEVAQSPRYKITEKSQAVAFWCDPISGHATLYWYRQILGQGPELLVQFQDESVVDDSQLPKDRFSAERLKGVDSTLKIQPAELGDSAMYLCASSLMGRDTEAFFGQGTRLTVV.

The chain combines TRBV28 with TRBJ2-7; D not certain. Germline CDR1 is MDHEN and CDR2 is SYDVKM. Between the trimmed V and J ends, which lost 4 bases and 3 bases, there was a span of 10 bases. This CDR3 comprises 13 residues. DNA for the CDR3: TGTGCCAGCAGTTCACATCGACGCTACGAGCAGTACTTC. This encodes CASSSHRRYEQYF.

This chain's CDR3 is CASSLHQNTEAFF. In nucleotides, the CDR3 is TGTGCCAGCAGCTTACATCAGAACACTGAAGCTTTCTTT. V is TRBV7-2 and J is TRBJ1-1; no firm D call. The CDR3 has 13 amino acids. V lost 2 bases and J 1 base, leaving 5 bases between the germline ends. CDR1 SGHTA and CDR2 FQGNSA come from the germline V gene.

This chain connects TRBV29-1 to TRBJ2-1, with 9 bases identical to TRBD1. V trimming: 6 bases; J trimming: 7 bases; junction bases outside the gene matches: 4. The germline CDR1 and CDR2 sequences are SQVTM and ANQGSEA. This CDR3 has 12 amino acids. In nucleotides, the CDR3 is TGCAGCGTAGTGACAGGGGGGAATGAGCAGTTCTTC. It specifies CSVVTGGNEQFF.

This clone was detected only once. The chain joins TRBV5-5 to TRBJ2-7; TRBD1 aligns across 7 bases. V lost 2 bases to trimming and J lost 6 bases; unmatched junction nucleotides: 5. The CDR3 covers 13 residues. From germline, CDR1 is SGHKS and CDR2 YYEKEE (reference sequence). The CDR3 nucleotides read TGTGCCAGCAGCTTCACAGGGGTCGCCGAGCAGTACTTC. This translates into CASSFTGVAEQYF. Variable domain in full (rest from reference TRBV5-5 and TRBJ2-7): DAGVTQSPTHLIKTRGQQVTLRCSPISGHKSVSWYQQVLGQGPQFIFQYYEKEERGRGNFPDRFSARQFPNYSSELNVNALLLGDSALYLCASSFTGVAEQYFGPGTRLTVT.

The chain combines TRBV5-4 with TRBJ2-3; TRBD1 matches at 8 bases. The germline CDR1 and CDR2 sequences are SGHNT and YYREEE (reference sequence). This CDR3 comprises 16 residues. After removal of 4 bases from V and 0 bases from J, the junction contained 7 bases not matched to a gene. Here the CDR3 DNA reads TGTGCCAGCAGCCCAAAACAGGGGGGAAGCACAGATACGCAGTATTTT. This gives the protein CASSPKQGGSTDTQYF.

The rearrangement uses TRBV7-9 and TRBJ2-6; D might be TRBD2 (6 bases). There are 18 residues in the CDR3. Germline V CDR1 and CDR2: SEHNR, FQNEAQ (reference sequence). The V gene lost 7 bases and the J gene lost 0 bases, with 19 bases spanning the gap. CDR3 amino acids: CASTPRPADYSGANVLTF. Written as DNA, the CDR3 is TGTGCCAGCACCCCGCGCCCAGCGGACTACTCTGGGGCCAACGTCCTGACTTTC.

The genes are TRBV7-2 and TRBJ2-7; 12 nucleotides agree with TRBD2. The ends lost 5 bases at V and 5 bases at J; junction bases unmatched: 16. CDR3 length equals 18 residues. The germline gives CDR1 SGHTA, CDR2 FQGNSA. The CDR3 loop reads CASSRGPSGGAGFNEQYF. In DNA, the CDR3 is TGTGCCAGCAGCCGAGGACCTAGCGGGGGGGCCGGCTTTAACGAGCAGTACTTC.

The gene calls are TRBV9 and TRBJ2-2, with D uncertain. Trimming pared 3 bases from V and 3 bases from J, leaving 9 bases between. The CDR3 is 14 residues long. Germline V gives CDR1 SGDLS, CDR2 YYNGEE. The CDR3 spells CASSAPTDTGELFF. The DNA for the CDR3 is TGTGCCAGCAGCGCACCAACAGACACCGGGGAGCTGTTTTTT.

J is TRBJ2-1 and V is TRBV27, with 9 bases identical to TRBD1. The J segment lost 5 bases and the V segment lost 4 bases, leaving 3 bases of the junction unmatched. The CDR3 runs 14 residues. Germline V gene sequence: CDR1 MNHEY, CDR2 SMNVEV (reference sequence). The CDR3 DNA sequence: TGTGCCAGCAGTTGGGACAGGGATGACAATGAGCAGTTCTTC. It yields the protein CASSWDRDDNEQFF.

The rearrangement links TRBV10-3 to TRBJ1-1; D is perhaps TRBD1 (6 bases). The CDR3 spans 13 residues. The ends were cut back, 8 bases at V and 2 bases at J, with 12 bases in the middle. The germline CDR1 and CDR2 sequences are ENHRY and SYGVKD. CDR3 amino acids: CAISAGANTEAFF. CDR3 nucleotides: TGTGCCATCTCAGCAGGGGCCAACACTGAAGCTTTCTTT.

The gene calls are TRBV19 and TRBJ1-5, with TRBD1 as a possible D gene (6 bases). Trimming took off 1 base at V and 4 bases at J, with 11 bases between the two ends. This CDR3 is 15 amino acids long. Germline lookup yields CDR1 LNHDA and CDR2 SQIVND (reference sequence). CDR3 bases: TGTGCCAGTAGTATAGTAAACAGGGAGAATCAGCCCCAGCATTTT. Amino acid sequence: CASSIVNRENQPQHF.

This clone was found once. This chain joins TRBV7-9 and TRBJ1-2, with 11 nucleotides matching TRBD1. Germline CDR1 SEHNR, CDR2 FQNEAQ (reference sequence). The CDR3 covers 15 residues. The trim removed 5 bases at V and 4 bases at J, leaving 6 bases unmatched. CDR3 loop: CASSRGTGGSYGYTF. The CDR3 region has the DNA TGTGCCAGCAGCCGAGGGACAGGGGGTAGCTATGGCTACACCTTC.

The chain employs TRBV19 and TRBJ1-3, with D uncertain. V was clipped by 3 bases and J by 0 bases, with 12 bases between them. Germline values: CDR1 LNHDA, CDR2 SQIVND (reference sequence). This CDR3 has 16 residues. DNA of the CDR3: TGTGCCAGTAGTATTAGGGTTGTGGACTCTGGAAACACCATATATTTT. Protein sequence: CASSIRVVDSGNTIYF.

V is TRBV28 and J is TRBJ1-4; 7 nucleotides align to TRBD1. CDR1 and CDR2 from the germline V gene are MDHEN and SYDVKM. The CDR3 loop spans 18 amino acids. V dropped 4 bases and J dropped 0; count of bases not matched to a gene: 11. The CDR3, as DNA: TGTGCCAGCAGTTACTGGGACAGCAAACTCACAACTAATGAAAAACTGTTTTTT. It yields the protein CASSYWDSKLTTNEKLFF. Complete variable domain (other parts from reference TRBV28 and TRBJ1-4): DVKVTQSSRYLVKRTGEKVFLECVQDMDHENMFWYRQDPGLGLRLIYFSYDVKMKEKGDIPEGYSVSREKKERFSLILESASTNQTSMYLCASSYWDSKLTTNEKLFFGSGTQLSVL.

The chain is built from TRBV14 and TRBJ2-1; 10 bases match TRBD2. The CDR3 sequence is 15 residues long. The J segment lost 8 bases and the V segment lost 3 bases, leaving 7 bases of the junction unmatched. Germline V CDR1 and CDR2: SGHDN, FVKESK. CDR3 residues: CASSHRLAGVYEQFF. The DNA of the CDR3 is TGTGCCAGCAGCCATAGGCTAGCGGGAGTTTATGAGCAGTTCTTC.

In its sample, this clone was seen a few times. The chain uses TRBV28 and TRBJ1-2; perhaps TRBD1 as D (5 bases). Trimming shortened V by 5 bases and J by 5 bases, and 15 bases separated the two germline ends. In germline, CDR1 is MDHEN, CDR2 SYDVKM. The CDR3 spans 14 residues. CDR3 DNA: TGTGCCAGCAGTCCCGGGGGGAGTTCGTATGGCTACACCTTC. Its protein is CASSPGGSSYGYTF.

The chain combines TRBV5-6 with TRBJ2-7, with D perhaps matching TRBD1 (6 bases). The germline V gene has CDR1 SGHDT and CDR2 YYEEEE. V lost 2 bases and J 5 bases, leaving 11 bases between the germline ends. The CDR3 runs 13 residues. The chain's CDR3 is CASSFPQGHEQYF. Here the CDR3 DNA reads TGTGCCAGCAGCTTCCCACAGGGCCACGAGCAGTACTTC.

This chain links TRBV7-8 with TRBJ2-1; TRBD2 matches at 10 bases. The CDR3 covers 16 residues. Germline-derived CDR1 and CDR2 are SGHVS and FQNEAQ. The V gene end was trimmed by 1 base and the J gene end by 2 bases; junction bases not matched to a gene: 2. The CDR3 sequence: CASSLVLAGAYNEQFF. The CDR3 DNA reads as TGTGCCAGCAGCTTAGTTCTAGCGGGGGCCTACAATGAGCAGTTCTTC.

This clone was seen a few times. The J gene is TRBJ2-3, the V gene TRBV28; D is possibly TRBD1 (5 bases). The germline gives CDR1 MDHEN, CDR2 SYDVKM. V lost 2 bases and J lost 6, with 15 bases in between. The CDR3 consists of 15 residues. In DNA, the CDR3 is TGTGCCAGCAGTTTAATACAGGCTGGTATGGATACGCAGTATTTT. Protein product: CASSLIQAGMDTQYF.

V is TRBV6-5 and J is TRBJ2-1; 7 bases fit TRBD2. Germline V gives CDR1 MNHEY, CDR2 SVGAGI. The V segment lost 5 bases and the J segment 7 bases; nucleotides outside the gene matches: 11. The CDR3 sequence is 15 residues long. CDR3 amino acids: CASSTGGLVGNEQFF. DNA of the CDR3: TGTGCCAGCAGTACGGGGGGACTCGTAGGGAATGAGCAGTTCTTC.

This rearrangement joins TRBV28 to TRBJ2-1; 10 bases match TRBD2. V shed 6 bases and J 2 bases; nucleotides not matched to a gene: 1. This CDR3 spans 14 amino acids. Germline V gives CDR1 MDHEN, CDR2 SYDVKM. The CDR3 sequence is CASRAGGTYNEQFF. CDR3 nucleotide sequence: TGTGCCAGCAGAGCGGGAGGGACCTACAATGAGCAGTTCTTC.

The rearrangement joins TRBV5-1 to TRBJ2-3; no definite D call. In germline, CDR1 is SGHRS, CDR2 YFSETQ. The CDR3 is 14 residues long. V gave up 1 base and J gave up 5 bases, with 11 bases separating them. CDR3 amino acids: CASSLYNLGDTQYF. The DNA of the CDR3 is TGCGCCAGCAGCTTGTATAACCTTGGAGATACGCAGTATTTT.

This chain joins TRBV18 and TRBJ1-3; D call uncertain. Germline V gene data show CDR1 as KGHSH and CDR2 as LQKENI. The CDR3 sequence is 15 residues long. The V end lost 2 bases, the J end lost 0 bases, and 8 bases lay between the germline ends. The CDR3 loop reads CASSPSASSGNTIYF. In DNA form, the CDR3 reads TGTGCCAGCTCACCATCGGCGAGCTCTGGAAACACCATATATTTT.